A selection of T cell receptor beta chains follows, all from one sample in a study of response to subunit inactivated influenza vaccine. TCRdb reanalysed the RT-PCR reads using MiXCR and keeps one entry per CDR3 protein. The sample includes approximately 730,000 distinct CDR3 sequences, over 11% of them seen just once. Sequencing was performed on PBMCs from blood, taken less than 15 days before vaccination. Receptors were obtained from a man aged 45-65 years who received an inactivated influenza vaccine. Each CDR3 is given with its conserved first and last residue. The order of the fields is V gene, D gene, clone size, J gene, CDR3 DNA, CDR3 protein. D genes are given only for firm matches. Only part of the rows carry a size: once, few, many, or a class if the clone is expanded.

>TRBV5-1|NA|few|TRBJ2-7
TGCGCCAGCAGCTTGGCCGGGGTAGGCGAGCAGTACTTC
CASSLAGVGEQYF
>TRBV20-1|NA|NA|TRBJ1-5
TGCTGTGCTAGAGATGGCAGGCGAGGGGGCAATCAGCCCCAGCATTTT
CCARDGRRGGNQPQHF
>TRBV12-3/TRBV12-4|TRBD2|few|TRBJ2-3
TGTGCCAGCAGTGACGGGACTAGCGGGTTGGTAGATACGCAGTATTTT
CASSDGTSGLVDTQYF
>TRBV10-3|TRBD1|NA|TRBJ2-6
TGTGCCATCAGGGGACCGGGACAGGGAGTATCTGGGGCCAACGTCCTGACTTTC
CAIRGPGQGVSGANVLTF
>TRBV12-3/TRBV12-4|NA|NA|TRBJ2-5
TGTGCCAGCAGTTTTCGCGATCAAGAGACCCAGTACTTC
CASSFRDQETQYF
>TRBV7-9|NA|few|TRBJ2-3
TGTGCCAGCAGCCTGGGGAACTCCAAGTCCGCAAATACGCAGTATTTT
CASSLGNSKSANTQYF
>TRBV10-3|NA|NA|TRBJ1-1
TGTGCCATCAGTGGCACTCTGGGTACTGAAGCTTTCTTT
CAISGTLGTEAFF
>TRBV4-3|NA|many|TRBJ2-2
TGCGCCAGCAGCCAGGATTGGGGTATCGCCGGGGAGCTGTTTTTT
CASSQDWGIAGELFF
>TRBV5-1|NA|NA|TRBJ2-5
TGCGCCAGCAGCTTGGAGGCAGGGAAAGGAGAGACCCAGTACTTC
CASSLEAGKGETQYF
>TRBV7-2|TRBD1|many|TRBJ1-2
TGTGCCAGCAGCTCGACAGGGTATGGCTACACCTTC
CASSSTGYGYTF
>TRBV12-3/TRBV12-4|NA|many|TRBJ2-1
TGTGCCAGCAGTTTAACACGGATTTACAATGAGCAGTTCTTC
CASSLTRIYNEQFF
>TRBV12-3/TRBV12-4|NA|NA|TRBJ1-1
TGTGCCAGCAGTTCCTACAAGGGCTACACTGAAGCTTTCTTT
CASSSYKGYTEAFF
>TRBV28|NA|many|TRBJ1-2
TGTGCCAGCACACGTAGGCGCCCGGACTATGGCTACACCTTC
CASTRRRPDYGYTF
>TRBV9|TRBD1|few|TRBJ2-2
TGTGCCAGCAGCCCCGGGACAGGGTCTTACGGGGAGCTGTTTTTT
CASSPGTGSYGELFF
>TRBV12-3/TRBV12-4|NA|few|TRBJ2-2
TGTGCCAGCAGCCATCTCTTGGGGGCTCACTTAGTCGCCGGGGAGCTGTTTTTT
CASSHLLGAHLVAGELFF
>TRBV14|NA|NA|TRBJ1-2
TGTGCCAGCAGCCTACTCACGCGGGGACCCGGCTACACCTTC
CASSLLTRGPGYTF
>TRBV27|TRBD1|few|TRBJ1-6
TGTGCCAGCAGAACAACAGGGGGATCACCCCTCCACTTT
CASRTTGGSPLHF
>TRBV12-3/TRBV12-4|NA|many|TRBJ1-1
TGTGCCAGCAGTTTTTTGGGACAGAACACTGAAGCTTTCTTT
CASSFLGQNTEAFF
>TRBV20-1|NA|NA|TRBJ2-3
TGCAGTGCTCTCGGGGACCCAGGAGGAGATACGCAGTATTTT
CSALGDPGGDTQYF
>TRBV11-2|TRBD2|NA|TRBJ2-7
TGTGCCAGCAGCTTAGATCGTCCTCAGGGACTAGAATTCTACGAGCAGTACTTC
CASSLDRPQGLEFYEQYF
>TRBV27|NA|NA|TRBJ2-2
TGTGCCAGCAGTTCGCTCGTCGCTAGGGGATCCGGGGAGCTGTTTTTT
CASSSLVARGSGELFF
>TRBV27|NA|NA|TRBJ2-1
TGTGCCAGCAGTTTATCGATAACGGGGGCGGAGGAGCAGTTCTTC
CASSLSITGAEEQFF
>TRBV6-1|NA|NA|TRBJ1-5
TGTGCCAGCAGTGATACGGGGGCAGAGCAGCCCCAGCATTTT
CASSDTGAEQPQHF
>TRBV6-2/TRBV6-3|TRBD2|few|TRBJ2-5
TGTGCCAGCAGCCGTGGTTCGACTAGCGGGAGATTGGAGACCCAGTACTTC
CASSRGSTSGRLETQYF
>TRBV18|TRBD1|NA|TRBJ1-1
TGTGCCAGCTCACCTGAAGGGGGCCTTAACACTGAAGCTTTCTTT
CASSPEGGLNTEAFF
>TRBV6-5|NA|few|TRBJ2-7
TGTGCCAGCAGTTATGTGGCGGCCAACGAGCAGTACTTC
CASSYVAANEQYF
>TRBV28|TRBD1|few|TRBJ1-5
TGTGCCGTACTACCGGGACAGGGGCTTAGCAATCAGCCCCAGCATTTT
CAVLPGQGLSNQPQHF
>TRBV12-3/TRBV12-4|NA|many|TRBJ2-7
TGTGCCAGCTCCTATTGGGGTCCTGGGGGCTACGAGCAGTACTTC
CASSYWGPGGYEQYF
>TRBV24-1|NA|NA|TRBJ2-3
TGTGCCACCAGTGATGAGGGCCGAGATACGCAGTATTTT
CATSDEGRDTQYF
>TRBV7-8|TRBD2|many|TRBJ2-1
TGTGCCAGCAGCGCGCCGGGACTAGCTTCCAATGAGCAGTTCTTC
CASSAPGLASNEQFF
>TRBV6-5|NA|few|TRBJ1-1
TGTGCCAGCAGTTACGGTTTACAGGTAAACACTGAAGCTTTCTTT
CASSYGLQVNTEAFF
>TRBV7-3|NA|NA|TRBJ1-2
TGTGCCAGCAGCGCCAACTCAGACCTTGCGGGCTACACCTTC
CASSANSDLAGYTF
>TRBV7-9|NA|few|TRBJ1-2
TGTGCCAGCAGCGTCGCCGATTATGGCTACACCTTC
CASSVADYGYTF
>TRBV15|TRBD2|NA|TRBJ2-3
TGTGCCACCAGCAGAGTGATCAGCGGGAGCGGCACAGATACGCAGTATTTT
CATSRVISGSGTDTQYF
>TRBV6-5|NA|many|TRBJ2-1
TGTGCCAGCAGTTTATTTCCGGTGGACTTTAGTGGCTTCACTGAGCAGTTCTTC
CASSLFPVDFSGFTEQFF
>TRBV7-2|TRBD1|few|TRBJ2-1
TGTGCCAGCAGCTCAAACAGGGGCGACTCCTACAATGAGCAGTTCTTC
CASSSNRGDSYNEQFF
>TRBV6-1|TRBD2|few|TRBJ2-1
TGTGCCAGCAGTAGAACCGTTAGCGGGGGGGCGGGTGAGCAGTTCTTC
CASSRTVSGGAGEQFF
>TRBV7-9|NA|many|TRBJ1-4
TGTGCCAGCAGCTTACAGGATGAAAAACTGTTTTTT
CASSLQDEKLFF
>TRBV28|NA|NA|TRBJ1-4
TGTGCCAGCAGTCCCCCCAAGACAGTACCTAATGAAAAACTGTTTTTT
CASSPPKTVPNEKLFF
>TRBV27|NA|NA|TRBJ1-2
TGTGCCAGCAGTTTTAGGGGGGGCTATGGCTACACCTTC
CASSFRGGYGYTF
>TRBV28|TRBD2|once|TRBJ2-3
TGTGCCAGCAGTTTCCCGGGCCTAGCGGGAGTCTCTACAGATACGCAGTATTTT
CASSFPGLAGVSTDTQYF
>TRBV29-1|TRBD1|NA|TRBJ2-1
TGCAGCGTCAAAGGACAGGACAATTCCTACAATGAGCAGTTCTTC
CSVKGQDNSYNEQFF
>TRBV5-1|TRBD2|few|TRBJ2-2
TGCGCCAGCAGCCTCGGGACTAGCGGGAGACCAAGCACCGGGGAGCTGTTTTTT
CASSLGTSGRPSTGELFF
>TRBV28|NA|few|TRBJ2-3
TGTGCCAGCGAAAGGGGTTTGGGGGGCCTCACAGATACGCAGTATTTT
CASERGLGGLTDTQYF
>TRBV27|NA|few|TRBJ2-5
TGTGCCAGCAGTTTATCGAGGGGGTTACAAGAGACCCAGTACTTC
CASSLSRGLQETQYF
>TRBV10-3|TRBD1|few|TRBJ2-7
TGTGCCATCAGTGAGTCACACAGGGGGTACGAGCAGTACTTC
CAISESHRGYEQYF
>TRBV7-9|NA|NA|TRBJ2-1
TGTGCCAGCAGCCTTGACCCTTACAATGAGCAGTTCTTC
CASSLDPYNEQFF
>TRBV4-1|TRBD1|NA|TRBJ2-1
TGCGCCAGCAGAGCCGGGACAGGGACCAATGAGCAGTTCTTC
CASRAGTGTNEQFF
>TRBV7-9|NA|NA|TRBJ1-3
TGTGCCAGCAGCTTAGCCACCATAACAGCTTTT
CASSLATITAF
>TRBV7-2|TRBD2|NA|TRBJ2-7
TGTGCCAGCAGCACTAATCGACTAGCGGGAGACGAGCAGTACTTC
CASSTNRLAGDEQYF
>TRBV11-2|NA|few|TRBJ2-1
TGTGCCAGCAGCTTAGGACGACCAACTCCGGGGGACAATGAGCAGTTCTTC
CASSLGRPTPGDNEQFF
>TRBV7-8|TRBD2|NA|TRBJ2-3
TGTGCCAGCAGCTTAAGTAGCGGGAGGGCCGGTCGCACAGATACGCAGTATTTT
CASSLSSGRAGRTDTQYF
>TRBV20-1|NA|few|TRBJ2-1
TGCAGTGCTAGTTTCCCAACAGGGATTCTCAATGAGCAGTTCTTC
CSASFPTGILNEQFF
>TRBV11-2|NA|few|TRBJ1-4
TGTGCCAAGGGGGTTAATGAAAAACTGTTTTTT
CAKGVNEKLFF
>TRBV5-5|NA|many|TRBJ2-7
TGTGCCAGCAGCAGTATTTACGGGCGTTACTCCTACGAGCAGTACTTC
CASSSIYGRYSYEQYF
>TRBV7-9|NA|few|TRBJ1-4
TGTGCCAGCAGACCGCGGACTGGAGAAAAACTGTTTTTT
CASRPRTGEKLFF
>TRBV4-3|TRBD1|few|TRBJ2-3
TGCGCCAGCAGCCAGGGGGCGGGACAGGTGATCACAGATACGCAGTATTTT
CASSQGAGQVITDTQYF
>TRBV4-1|NA|few|TRBJ1-1
TGCGCCAGCAGCCAAGAGTGGCTTATGACTGAAGCTTTCTTT
CASSQEWLMTEAFF
>TRBV7-9|NA|NA|TRBJ2-1
TGTGCCAGCAGCTTAGTCGGAGGTAGTAAATATGAGCAGTTCTTC
CASSLVGGSKYEQFF